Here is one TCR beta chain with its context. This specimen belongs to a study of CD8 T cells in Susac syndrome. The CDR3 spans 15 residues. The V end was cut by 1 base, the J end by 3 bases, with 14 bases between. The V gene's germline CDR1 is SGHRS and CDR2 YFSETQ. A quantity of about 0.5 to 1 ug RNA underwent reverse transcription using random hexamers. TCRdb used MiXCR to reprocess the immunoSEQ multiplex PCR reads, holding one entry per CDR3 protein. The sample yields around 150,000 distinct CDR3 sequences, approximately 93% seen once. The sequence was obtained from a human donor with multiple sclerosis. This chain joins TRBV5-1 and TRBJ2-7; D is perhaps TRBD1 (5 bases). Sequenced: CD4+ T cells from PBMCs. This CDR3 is CASSLNPQGSYEQYF. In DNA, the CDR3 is TGCGCCAGCAGCTTGAACCCGCAGGGAAGCTACGAGCAGTACTTC.